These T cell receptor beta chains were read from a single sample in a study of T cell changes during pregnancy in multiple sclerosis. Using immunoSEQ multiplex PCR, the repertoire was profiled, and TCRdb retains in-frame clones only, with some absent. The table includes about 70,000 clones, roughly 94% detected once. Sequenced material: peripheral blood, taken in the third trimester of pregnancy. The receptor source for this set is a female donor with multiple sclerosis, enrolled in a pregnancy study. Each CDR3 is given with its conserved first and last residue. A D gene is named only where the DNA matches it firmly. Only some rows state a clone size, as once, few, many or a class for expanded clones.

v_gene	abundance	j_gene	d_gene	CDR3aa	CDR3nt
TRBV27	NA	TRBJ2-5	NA	CASSESTYQETQYF	TGTGCCAGCAGTGAGTCAACGTACCAAGAGACCCAGTACTTC
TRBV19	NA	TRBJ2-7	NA	CASSQQGGIHYEQYF	TGTGCCAGTAGCCAACAGGGAGGGATACACTACGAGCAGTACTTC
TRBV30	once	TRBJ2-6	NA	CAWSVLAGANVLTF	TGTGCCTGGAGTGTACTAGCTGGGGCCAACGTCCTGACTTTC
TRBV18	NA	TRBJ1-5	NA	CASATDPNNSNQPQHF	TGTGCCAGCGCGACTGACCCTAACAATAGCAATCAGCCCCAGCATTTT
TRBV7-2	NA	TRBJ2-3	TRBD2	CASSLTLAGGGADTQYF	TGTGCCAGCAGCTTAACACTAGCGGGGGGCGGGGCAGATACGCAGTATTTT
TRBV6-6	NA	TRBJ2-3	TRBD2	CASSNGGARTDTQYF	TGTGCCAGCAGCAACGGGGGGGCGCGCACAGATACGCAGTATTTT
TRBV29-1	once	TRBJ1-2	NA	CSVEAPTGEPGYGYTF	TGCAGCGTTGAAGCCCCGACAGGCGAGCCAGGCTATGGCTACACCTTC
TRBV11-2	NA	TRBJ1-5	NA	CASSLGASNQPQHF	TGTGCCAGCAGCTTAGGAGCCAGCAATCAGCCCCAGCATTTT
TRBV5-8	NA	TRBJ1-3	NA	CASSDHRVGSGNTIYF	TGTGCCAGCAGCGATCACAGGGTTGGATCTGGAAACACCATATATTTT
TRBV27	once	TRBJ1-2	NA	CASSLFGGASEIYTF	TGTGCCAGCAGTTTATTTGGGGGGGCGTCGGAGATTTACACCTTC
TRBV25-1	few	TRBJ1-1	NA	CASSAQRGAFF	TGTGCCAGCAGTGCCCAGCGGGGGGCTTTCTTT
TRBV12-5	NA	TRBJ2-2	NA	CASGPGTGELFF	TGTGCTAGTGGTCCGGGGACCGGGGAGCTGTTTTTT
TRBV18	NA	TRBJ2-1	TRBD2	CASSPKTSGGTNEQFF	TGTGCCAGCTCACCGAAGACTAGCGGGGGGACAAATGAGCAGTTCTTC
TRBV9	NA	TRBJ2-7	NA	CASSVAPPDIGGQLEVYEQYF	TGTGCCAGCAGCGTAGCCCCCCCGGATATCGGCGGCCAGCTCGAGGTCTACGAGCAGTACTTC
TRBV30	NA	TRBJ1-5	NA	CAWSEATWGSHGSNQPQHF	TGTGCCTGGAGTGAAGCGACTTGGGGCTCACATGGTTCGAATCAGCCCCAGCATTTT
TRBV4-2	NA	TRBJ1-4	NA	CASSLRGDEHEKLFF	TGTGCCAGCAGCTTACGGGGGGATGAGCATGAAAAACTGTTTTTT
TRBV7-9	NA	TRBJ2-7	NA	CASSLWGVGAYEQYF	TGTGCCAGCAGCTTATGGGGGGTGGGGGCCTACGAGCAGTACTTC
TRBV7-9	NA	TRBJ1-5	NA	CASSIGENSNQPQHF	TGTGCCAGCAGCATCGGGGAGAATAGCAATCAGCCCCAGCATTTT
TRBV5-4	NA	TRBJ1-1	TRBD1	CASSLAQGGTEAFF	TGTGCCAGCAGCTTGGCTCAGGGGGGCACTGAAGCTTTCTTT
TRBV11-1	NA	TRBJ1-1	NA	CASSPWRENTEAFF	TGTGCCAGCAGCCCATGGAGGGAGAACACTGAAGCTTTCTTT
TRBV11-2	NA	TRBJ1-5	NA	CASSLGGRNQPQHF	TGTGCCAGCAGCTTAGGTGGGCGCAATCAGCCCCAGCATTTT
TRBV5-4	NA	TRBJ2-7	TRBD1	CASSLGPGQGAYEQYF	TGTGCCAGCAGCCTCGGTCCGGGACAGGGGGCCTACGAGCAGTACTTC
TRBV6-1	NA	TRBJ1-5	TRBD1	CASSWDRTSNQPQHF	TGTGCCAGCAGTTGGGACAGGACCAGCAATCAGCCCCAGCATTTT
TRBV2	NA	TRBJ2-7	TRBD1	CASSAGTGPSYEQYF	TGTGCCAGCAGCGCTGGGACAGGGCCCTCCTACGAGCAGTACTTC
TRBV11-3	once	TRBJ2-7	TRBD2	CASSQFGGADEQYF	TGTGCCAGCAGTCAATTCGGGGGGGCTGACGAGCAGTACTTC
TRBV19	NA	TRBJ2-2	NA	CASSIYPPFRELFF	TGTGCCAGTAGTATATACCCCCCTTTCCGGGAGCTGTTTTTT
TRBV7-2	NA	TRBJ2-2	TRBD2	CASSFMTSGSPGELFF	TGTGCCAGCAGCTTCATGACTAGCGGTTCGCCCGGGGAGCTGTTTTTT
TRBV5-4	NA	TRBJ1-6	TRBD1	CASTLGQGAFNSPLHF	TGTGCCAGCACCCTCGGACAGGGGGCGTTTAATTCACCCCTCCACTTT
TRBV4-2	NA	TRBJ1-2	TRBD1	CASSPRQGPYGYTF	TGTGCCAGCAGCCCCCGACAGGGGCCCTATGGCTACACCTTC
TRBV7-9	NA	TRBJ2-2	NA	CASSLLARAGELFF	TGTGCCAGCAGCTTACTAGCAAGGGCCGGGGAGCTGTTTTTT
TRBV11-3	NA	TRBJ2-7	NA	CASSLGGATYEQYF	TGTGCCAGCAGCTTAGGCGGGGCCACCTACGAGCAGTACTTC
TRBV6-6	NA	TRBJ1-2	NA	CASSYDTNYGYTF	TGTGCCAGCAGTTATGACACTAACTATGGCTACACCTTC
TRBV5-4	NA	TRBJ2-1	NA	CASSLVRGSYNEQFF	TGTGCCAGCAGCTTGGTTCGGGGCTCCTACAATGAGCAGTTCTTC
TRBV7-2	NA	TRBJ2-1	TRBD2	CASSLVGTSGGNNEQFF	TGTGCCAGCAGCTTAGTAGGGACTAGCGGGGGGAACAATGAGCAGTTCTTC
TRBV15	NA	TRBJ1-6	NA	CATSRAVEDSPLHF	TGTGCCACCAGCAGAGCAGTGGAGGATTCACCCCTCCACTTT
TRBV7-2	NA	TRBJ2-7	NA	CASTYRDRYEQYF	TGTGCCAGCACCTACAGGGATCGCTACGAGCAGTACTTC
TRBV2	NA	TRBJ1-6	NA	CASSEAQINSPLHF	TGTGCCAGCAGTGAAGCACAGATAAATTCACCCCTCCACTTT
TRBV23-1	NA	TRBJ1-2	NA	CASTQSGQPNYGYTF	TGCGCCAGCACTCAGTCGGGACAACCTAACTATGGCTACACCTTC
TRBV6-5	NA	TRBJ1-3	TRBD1	CASSYTTGVGNTIYF	TGTGCCAGCAGTTACACGACAGGGGTAGGAAACACCATATATTTT
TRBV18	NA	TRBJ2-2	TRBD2	CASSQTSGANTGELFF	TGTGCCAGCTCACAGACTAGCGGGGCGAACACCGGGGAGCTGTTTTTT
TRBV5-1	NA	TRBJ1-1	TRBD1	CASTGGTGVNTEAFF	TGCGCCAGCACCGGGGGGACAGGGGTGAACACTGAAGCTTTCTTT
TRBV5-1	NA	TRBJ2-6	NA	CASQPTFSGANVLTF	TGCGCCAGCCAGCCGACTTTCTCTGGGGCCAACGTCCTGACTTTC
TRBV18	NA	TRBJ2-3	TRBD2	CASSPPTRGGFQGPDTQYF	TGTGCCAGCTCACCACCTACTCGCGGGGGGTTTCAGGGGCCAGATACGCAGTATTTT
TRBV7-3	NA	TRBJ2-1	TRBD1	CASSVGTGGRNEQFF	TGTGCCAGCAGCGTTGGGACAGGGGGTCGCAATGAGCAGTTCTTC
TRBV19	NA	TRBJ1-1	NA	CASSPGGGYTEAFF	TGTGCCAGTAGCCCGGGGGGCGGCTACACTGAAGCTTTCTTT
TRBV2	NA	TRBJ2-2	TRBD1	CASKDRGQYTGELFF	TGTGCCAGCAAAGACAGGGGGCAATACACCGGGGAGCTGTTTTTT
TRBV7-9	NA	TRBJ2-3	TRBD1	CASSLGGQGLYTQYF	TGTGCCAGCAGCTTAGGGGGACAGGGGCTGTATACGCAGTATTTT
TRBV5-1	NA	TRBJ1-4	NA	CASSVLGATNEKLFF	TGCGCCAGCAGCGTGTTGGGAGCAACTAATGAAAAACTGTTTTTT
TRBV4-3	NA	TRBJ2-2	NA	CASSQALTANYLGTGELFF	TGCGCCAGCAGCCAAGCCTTGACTGCGAACTACCTCGGGACCGGGGAGCTGTTTTTT
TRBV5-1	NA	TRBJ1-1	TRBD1	CASSSIPGQGWTEAFF	TGCGCCAGCAGCTCGATACCGGGACAGGGTTGGACTGAAGCTTTCTTT
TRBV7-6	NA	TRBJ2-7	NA	CASSLVAGGGGEQYF	TGTGCCAGCAGCTTAGTCGCCGGGGGTGGAGGCGAGCAGTACTTC
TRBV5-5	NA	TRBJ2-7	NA	CASSYLTDYEQYF	TGTGCCAGCAGCTATCTGACAGACTACGAGCAGTACTTC
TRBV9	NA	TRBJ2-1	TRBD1	CAGSVGQGNNEQFF	TGTGCCGGCAGCGTGGGACAGGGAAACAATGAGCAGTTCTTC